The 9 T cell receptor beta chains presented below share a single source sample, sequenced in a study of blood T cell repertoires in COVID-19. Only in-frame clones appear in the TCRdb table, and some are missing; sequencing was by immunoSEQ multiplex PCR. The data hold hundreds of thousands of clones, with around 89% observed a single time. Sequencing was performed on peripheral blood. These receptors all come from a woman younger than 45 with COVID-19, enrolled during active disease.

The chain recombines TRBV28 with TRBJ1-3, with TRBD1 as a possible D gene (5 bases). V was pared by 7 bases and J by 0 bases, with 16 bases between. The CDR3 runs to 16 residues. Germline lookup yields CDR1 MDHEN and CDR2 SYDVKM. The CDR3 here is CASTPGDSYSGNTIYF. DNA of the CDR3: TGTGCCAGCACCCCCGGAGACAGTTACTCTGGAAACACCATATATTTT.

The J gene is TRBJ2-4, the V gene TRBV19; 8 nucleotides agree with TRBD1. J was trimmed by 0 bases and V by 3 bases; bases with no gene match: 4. The CDR3 length is 16 residues. The germline V gene has CDR1 LNHDA and CDR2 SQIVND (reference sequence). The CDR3 protein is CASSIPGQGAKNIQYF. CDR3 sequence (DNA): TGTGCCAGTAGTATCCCTGGACAGGGAGCCAAAAACATTCAGTACTTC.

The rearrangement uses TRBV18 and TRBJ2-5, with TRBD2 matching 8 bases. Trimming took 1 base from V and 12 from J; bases not matched to a gene: 4. CDR3 size: 12 residues. Germline V gene sequence: CDR1 KGHSH, CDR2 LQKENI. The CDR3 DNA reads TGTGCCAGCTCACCACAGGGACTAGACGAGTACTTC. Protein sequence: CASSPQGLDEYF.

The V and J genes are TRBV11-2 and TRBJ2-7; TRBD1 matches at 9 bases. The CDR3 runs to 16 residues. In germline, CDR1 is SGHAT, CDR2 FQNNGV. Trimming took 5 bases from V and 2 from J; bases not matched to a gene: 10. The CDR3 region has the DNA TGTGCCAGCAGCCTCGGGGACAGGGTGTTCCCCTACGAGCAGTACTTC. It yields the protein CASSLGDRVFPYEQYF.

The genes are TRBV3-1 (or the pseudogene TRBV3-2) and TRBJ2-5; D is possibly TRBD2 (6 bases). Germline V CDR1 and CDR2: LGHDT, YNNKEL (reference sequence). V lost 4 bases to trimming and J lost 1 base, with 10 bases between them. This CDR3 is 14 amino acids long. The CDR3 reads CASSPPGLQETQYF. CDR3 DNA: TGTGCCAGCAGCCCGCCGGGACTCCAAGAGACCCAGTACTTC.

The chain has TRBV6-2 or TRBV6-3 and TRBJ2-3, with 13 bases that match TRBD2. CDR3 length equals 18 residues. Germline-derived CDR1 and CDR2 are MNHEY and SVGEGT. V shed 4 bases and J 5 bases; nucleotides not matched to a gene: 12. The CDR3 DNA is TGTGCCAGCAGTTGGACTAGCGGGGGCCCCGCACGAAGAGATACGCAGTATTTT. Protein: CASSWTSGGPARRDTQYF.

This chain links TRBV9 with TRBJ2-3; a possible D gene is TRBD1 (5 bases). Germline lookup yields CDR1 SGDLS and CDR2 YYNGEE. Trimming removed 4 bases from V and 2 bases from J, with 14 bases in between. The CDR3 covers 15 residues. CDR3 amino acids: CASSPPLGATDTQYF. The CDR3 DNA is TGTGCCAGCAGCCCACCATTAGGGGCCACAGATACGCAGTATTTT.

This clone has only one observation. The chain has TRBV5-1 and TRBJ2-1; 9 bases agree with TRBD1. The CDR3 is 15 residues long. In germline, CDR1 is SGHRS, CDR2 YFSETQ. V gave up 0 bases and J gave up 4 bases; unmatched junction bases: 2. The CDR3 region has the DNA TGCGCCAGCAGCTTGGGGGACAGGGAATACAATGAGCAGTTCTTC. Translated: CASSLGDREYNEQFF.

This clone was found once. The chain has TRBV2 and TRBJ1-6, with TRBD1 identical over 7 bases. The trim removed 7 bases at V and 6 bases at J, leaving 12 bases unmatched. Per germline, CDR1 SNHLY and CDR2 FYNNEI. The CDR3 loop spans 16 amino acids. The CDR3 region is CASNPPRGQSNSPLHF. In DNA form, the CDR3 reads TGTGCCAGCAATCCCCCGCGGGGACAGAGTAATTCACCCCTCCACTTT.